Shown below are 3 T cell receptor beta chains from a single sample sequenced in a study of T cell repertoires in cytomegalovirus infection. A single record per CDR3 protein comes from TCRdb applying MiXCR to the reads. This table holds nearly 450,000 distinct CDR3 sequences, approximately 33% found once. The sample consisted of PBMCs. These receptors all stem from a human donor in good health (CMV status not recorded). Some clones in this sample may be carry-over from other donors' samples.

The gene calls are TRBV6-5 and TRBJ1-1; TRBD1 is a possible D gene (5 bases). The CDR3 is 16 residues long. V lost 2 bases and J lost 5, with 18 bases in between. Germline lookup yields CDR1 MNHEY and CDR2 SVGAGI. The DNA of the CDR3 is TGTGCCAGCAGTTACGGAGGGTTCCAGGGACGAACTGAAGCTTTCTTT. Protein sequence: CASSYGGFQGRTEAFF.

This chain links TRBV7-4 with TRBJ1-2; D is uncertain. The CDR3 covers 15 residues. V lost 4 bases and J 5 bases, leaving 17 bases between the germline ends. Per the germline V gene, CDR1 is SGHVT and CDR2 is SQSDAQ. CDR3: CASSSLRASTYGYTF. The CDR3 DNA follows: TGTGCCAGCAGCTCTCTCCGGGCTAGTACTTATGGCTACACCTTC.

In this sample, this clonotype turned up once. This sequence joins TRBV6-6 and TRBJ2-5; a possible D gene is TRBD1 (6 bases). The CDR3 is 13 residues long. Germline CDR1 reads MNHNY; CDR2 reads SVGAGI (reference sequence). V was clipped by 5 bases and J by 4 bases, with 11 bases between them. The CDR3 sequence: CASSRTVGETQYF. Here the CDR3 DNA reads TGTGCCAGCAGTCGGACAGTCGGAGAGACCCAGTACTTC.